This TCR beta chain was recovered during a study of patients and donors after allogeneic stem cell transplantation. The V and J ends lost 4 bases and 7 bases, in that order; junction bases with no gene match: 11. The CDR3 consists of 14 residues. The germline CDR1 and CDR2 sequences are SGHKS and YYEKEE (reference sequence). TCRdb reprocessed the RT-PCR reads via MiXCR and lists one record per CDR3 protein. This repertoire shows 800,000 to 1,000,000 distinct CDR3 sequences, about a sixth found once; its top ten account for about 6%. Sequenced sample: blood, either unsorted or a sorted T cell fraction (not recorded which). The clonotype was recovered from a human donor who was either an allogeneic HSCT recipient or a stem cell or donor lymphocyte infusion donor (not recorded which). It is not recorded whose cells these are; they may come from a transplant donor. This chain links TRBV5-5 with TRBJ2-7; 7 bases are shared with TRBD1. This CDR3 is CASSPGTEGLEQYF. CDR3 in DNA: TGTGCCAGCAGCCCTGGGACAGAGGGGCTTGAGCAGTACTTC.